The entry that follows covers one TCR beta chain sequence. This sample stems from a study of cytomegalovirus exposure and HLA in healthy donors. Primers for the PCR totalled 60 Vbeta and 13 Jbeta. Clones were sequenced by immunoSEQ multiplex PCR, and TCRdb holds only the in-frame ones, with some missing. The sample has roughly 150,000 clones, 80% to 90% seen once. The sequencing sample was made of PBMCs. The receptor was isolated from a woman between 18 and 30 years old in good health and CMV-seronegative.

The CDR3 here is CASSIQSTNEKLFF. Here the CDR3 DNA reads TGTGCCAGTAGTATACAGTCTACTAATGAAAAACTGTTTTTT. The chain joins TRBV19 to TRBJ1-4; D remains ambiguous. Between the trimmed V and J ends, which lost 2 bases and 2 bases, there was a span of 6 bases. Germline CDR1 and CDR2: LNHDA and SQIVND (reference sequence). The CDR3 loop spans 14 amino acids.